This T cell receptor beta chain was captured by sequencing in a study of OX40 agonist ivuxolimab in advanced cancers. The CDR3 is 15 residues long. Germline CDR1 SGHKS, CDR2 YYEKEE (reference sequence). V was pared by 7 bases and J by 1 base, with 11 bases of the junction left unmatched. TCRdb's table, derived via immunoSEQ multiplex PCR, lists solely in-frame clones and lacks some. The sample lists around 80,000 clones; 80% to 90% were seen once. The sample here was CD4+ or CD8+ T cells sorted from blood, taken in a trial of the OX40 agonist ivuxolimab. The origin of this receptor is an adult with an advanced solid tumor such as melanoma, head and neck, liver or kidney cancer. The rearrangement joins TRBV5-5 to TRBJ2-7; 7 nucleotides agree with TRBD1. In nucleotides, the CDR3 is TGTGCCAGCGGACCCCCGGGACAGTATTCCTACGAGCAGTACTTC. This gives the protein CASGPPGQYSYEQYF.